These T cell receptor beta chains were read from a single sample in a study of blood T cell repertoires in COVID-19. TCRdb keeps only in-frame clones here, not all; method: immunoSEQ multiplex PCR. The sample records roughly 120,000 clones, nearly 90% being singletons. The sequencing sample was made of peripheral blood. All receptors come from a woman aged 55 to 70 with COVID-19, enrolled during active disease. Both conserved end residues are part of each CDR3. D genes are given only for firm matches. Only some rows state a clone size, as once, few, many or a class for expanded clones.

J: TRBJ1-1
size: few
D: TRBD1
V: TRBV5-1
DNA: TGCGCCAGCAGCTTGGGGGCCACAGGGGTTGGTGAAGCTTTCTTT
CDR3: CASSLGATGVGEAFF

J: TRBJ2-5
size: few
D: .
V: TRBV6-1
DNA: TGTGCCAGCAGTGAAGCTGGAGGGAACCAAGAGACCCAGTACTTC
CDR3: CASSEAGGNQETQYF

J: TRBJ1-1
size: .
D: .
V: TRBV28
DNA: TGTGCCAGCAGCCCCGGGGGGCTGGGCACTGAAGCTTTCTTT
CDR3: CASSPGGLGTEAFF

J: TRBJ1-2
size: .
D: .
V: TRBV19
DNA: TGTGCCAGTAGTACCCTCGACGACAACTGGGGCTACACCTTC
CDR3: CASSTLDDNWGYTF

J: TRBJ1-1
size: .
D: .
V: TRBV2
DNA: TGTGCCAGCAATCCCACAGAAAACACTGAAGCTTTCTTT
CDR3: CASNPTENTEAFF

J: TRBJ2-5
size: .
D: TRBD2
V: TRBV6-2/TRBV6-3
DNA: TGTGCCAGCAGTTACCCTCTTGGCGGGGGGCAACGAGAGACCCAGTACTTC
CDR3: CASSYPLGGGQRETQYF

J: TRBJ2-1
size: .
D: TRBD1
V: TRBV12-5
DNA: TGTGCTAGTGGTACAGGGACAGGGGATTACAATGAGCAGTTCTTC
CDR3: CASGTGTGDYNEQFF

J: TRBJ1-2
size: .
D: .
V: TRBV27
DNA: TGTGCCAGCAGTACCCGTGGCTCCTATGGCTACACCTTC
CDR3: CASSTRGSYGYTF

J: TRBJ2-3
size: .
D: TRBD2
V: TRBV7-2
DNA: TGTGCCAGCAGCTTAGAACCGACTAGCAGCCCAGATACGCAGTATTTT
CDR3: CASSLEPTSSPDTQYF

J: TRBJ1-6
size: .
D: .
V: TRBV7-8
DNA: TGTGCCAGCAGCTTAGGACAGGCCGGTTCACCCCTCCACTTT
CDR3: CASSLGQAGSPLHF

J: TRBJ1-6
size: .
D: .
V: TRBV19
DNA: TGTGCCAGTAGTACCTCGAATTCACACCATAATTCACCCCTCCACTTT
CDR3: CASSTSNSHHNSPLHF

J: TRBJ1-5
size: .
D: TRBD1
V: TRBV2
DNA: TGTGCCAGCAGTCAACAGGGGGGCAATCAGCCCCAGCATTTT
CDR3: CASSQQGGNQPQHF

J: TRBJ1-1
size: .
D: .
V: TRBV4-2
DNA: TGTGCCAGCAGCATCGACAGATTGAACACTGAAGCTTTCTTT
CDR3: CASSIDRLNTEAFF

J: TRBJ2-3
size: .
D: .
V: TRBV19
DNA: TGTGCCAGTACTTTGGGGGCCACAGATACGCAGTATTTT
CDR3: CASTLGATDTQYF

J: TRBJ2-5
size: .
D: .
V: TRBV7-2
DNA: TGTGCCAGCAGCTTATCTAGTGTAGAGACCCAGTACTTC
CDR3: CASSLSSVETQYF

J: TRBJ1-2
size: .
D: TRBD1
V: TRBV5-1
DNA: TGCGCCAGCAGCCGACAGGGGGCTGACTATGGCTACACCTTC
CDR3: CASSRQGADYGYTF

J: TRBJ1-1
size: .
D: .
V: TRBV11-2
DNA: TGTGCCAGCTCAGTACGGGGGTGGTCTGAAGCTTTCTTT
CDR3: CASSVRGWSEAFF

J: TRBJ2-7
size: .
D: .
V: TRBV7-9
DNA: TGTGCCAGCACCTCCACCAGGGTATCCTACGAGCAGTACTTC
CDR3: CASTSTRVSYEQYF

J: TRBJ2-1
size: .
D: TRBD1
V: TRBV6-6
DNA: TGTGCCAGCAGTCTCCCCCTTGAAGGACAGGGGAGCGGCTACAATGAGCAGTTCTTC
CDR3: CASSLPLEGQGSGYNEQFF

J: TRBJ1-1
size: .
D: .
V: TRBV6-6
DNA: TGTGCCAGCAGTTACCGGGGGGGAGCTTTCTTT
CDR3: CASSYRGGAFF

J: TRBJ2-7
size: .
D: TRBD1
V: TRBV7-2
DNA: TGTGCCAGCAGAGTTCAGAGCTCATCAGGGGGCGGTTGGTACTTC
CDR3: CASRVQSSSGGGWYF

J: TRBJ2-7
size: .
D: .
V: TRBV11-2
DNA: TGTGCCAGCAGCTTAGACAGGGCAGACGAGCAGTACTTC
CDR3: CASSLDRADEQYF

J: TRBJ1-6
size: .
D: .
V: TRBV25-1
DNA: TGTGCCAGCAGTGAAGAAGGAGGGAATTCACCCCTCCACTTT
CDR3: CASSEEGGNSPLHF

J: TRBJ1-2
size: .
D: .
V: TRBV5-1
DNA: TGCGCCAGCAGCCGTACACAGGGAGAAGGCGGCTACACCTTC
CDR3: CASSRTQGEGGYTF

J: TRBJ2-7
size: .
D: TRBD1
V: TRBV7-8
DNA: TGTGCCAGCAGCCAGGCCCCCCGGACAGGGACGACCGAGCAGTACTTC
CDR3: CASSQAPRTGTTEQYF

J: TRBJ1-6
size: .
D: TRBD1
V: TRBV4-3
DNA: TGCGCCAGCAGCCAATCGGACAGGTTCAATTCACCCCTCCACTTT
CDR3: CASSQSDRFNSPLHF

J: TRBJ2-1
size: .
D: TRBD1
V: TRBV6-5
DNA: TGTGCCGTGGGGACAGGGGCAAATGAGCAGTTCTTC
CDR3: CAVGTGANEQFF

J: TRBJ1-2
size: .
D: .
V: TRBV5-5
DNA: TGTGCCAGCAGCTTGGCCTTGGGAGGGGTTGGCTACACCTTC
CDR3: CASSLALGGVGYTF

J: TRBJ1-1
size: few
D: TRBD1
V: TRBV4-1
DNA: TGCGCCAGCAGCCAACGACAGGGGAGCACTGAAGCTTTCTTT
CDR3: CASSQRQGSTEAFF

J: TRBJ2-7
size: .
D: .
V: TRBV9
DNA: TGTGCCAGCAGCGTAGGGGGGCTATCCTACGAGCAGTACTTC
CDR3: CASSVGGLSYEQYF

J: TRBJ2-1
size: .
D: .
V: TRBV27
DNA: TGTGCCAGTCGCAGAACGAATGAGCAGTTCTTC
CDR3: CASRRTNEQFF

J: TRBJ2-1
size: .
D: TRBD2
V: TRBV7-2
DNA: TGTGCCAGCAGCCCCGCGGGGGTCTCCTACAATGAGCAGTTCTTC
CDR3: CASSPAGVSYNEQFF

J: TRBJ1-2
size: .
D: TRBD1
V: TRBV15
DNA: TGTGCCACCACCAAGGACAGGGGTAACTATGGCTACACCTTC
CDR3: CATTKDRGNYGYTF

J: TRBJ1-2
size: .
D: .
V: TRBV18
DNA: TGTGCCAGCTCACCTACAGGGTCGACGGCCTATGGCTACACCTTC
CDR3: CASSPTGSTAYGYTF

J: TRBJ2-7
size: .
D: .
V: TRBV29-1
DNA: TGCAGCGTTGAAGATGGAGGGAGTGAGCAGTACTTC
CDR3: CSVEDGGSEQYF

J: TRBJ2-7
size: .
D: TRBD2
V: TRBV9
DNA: TGTGCCAGCAGCTTTAGCGGGGGCACCTCCGGCGAGCAGTACTTC
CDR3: CASSFSGGTSGEQYF

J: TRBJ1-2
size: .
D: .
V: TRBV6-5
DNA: TGTGCCAGCAGGAGGTCCGTGGCCCTGGCTGGCTACACCTTC
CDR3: CASRRSVALAGYTF

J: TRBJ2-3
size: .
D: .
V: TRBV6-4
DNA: TGTGCCAGCAGTGAACAGATGGGCAGGGGAACAGATACGCAGTATTTT
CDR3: CASSEQMGRGTDTQYF

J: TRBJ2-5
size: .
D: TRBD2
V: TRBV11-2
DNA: TGTGCCAGCAGCTTTGGACTAGCGGGGATGGAGACCCAGTACTTC
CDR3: CASSFGLAGMETQYF

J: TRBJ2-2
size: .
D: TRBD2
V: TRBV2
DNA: TGTGCCATTCCTGTGACTAGCGGGCGTACCGGGGAGCTGTTTTTT
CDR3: CAIPVTSGRTGELFF

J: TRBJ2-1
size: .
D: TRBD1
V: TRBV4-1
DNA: TGCGCCAGCAGCCACCCTGGCAGGGGGTACAATGAGCAGTTCTTC
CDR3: CASSHPGRGYNEQFF

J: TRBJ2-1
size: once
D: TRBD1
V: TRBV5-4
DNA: TGTGCCAGCAGCTCACAGGGGAATGAGCAGTTCTTC
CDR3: CASSSQGNEQFF

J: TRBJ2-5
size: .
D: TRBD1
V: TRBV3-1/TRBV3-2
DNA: TGTGCCAGCAGCCATCCCGGGACAGTACAAGAGACCCAGTACTTC
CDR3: CASSHPGTVQETQYF

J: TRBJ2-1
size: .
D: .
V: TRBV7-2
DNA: TGTGCCAGCAGCTTAGGTTCAGGGGTCCATGAGCAGTTCTTC
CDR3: CASSLGSGVHEQFF

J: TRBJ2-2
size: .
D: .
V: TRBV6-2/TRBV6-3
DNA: TGTGCCAGCACCCCTACGCCAGGCGTCACCGGGGAGCTGTTTTTT
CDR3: CASTPTPGVTGELFF

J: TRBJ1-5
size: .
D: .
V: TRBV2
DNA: TGTGCCAGCAGTGCTAAGAGAACTAGCAATCAGCCCCAGCATTTT
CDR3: CASSAKRTSNQPQHF

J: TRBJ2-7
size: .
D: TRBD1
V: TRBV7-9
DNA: TGTGCCAGCAGCGACCAGGGGGCCAGGACCTACGAGCAGTACTTC
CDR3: CASSDQGARTYEQYF

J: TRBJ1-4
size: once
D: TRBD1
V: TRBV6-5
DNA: TGTGCCAGCAGCTATCCGGGACAGACGAATGAAAAACTGTTTTTT
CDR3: CASSYPGQTNEKLFF

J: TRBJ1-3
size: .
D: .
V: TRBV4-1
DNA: TGCGCCAGCAGCCAAGTGGCCGGGAGCTCTGGAAACACCATATATTTT
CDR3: CASSQVAGSSGNTIYF

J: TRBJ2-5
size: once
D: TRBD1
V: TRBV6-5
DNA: TGTGCCAGCAGTCAACCAGGGACAGAGGAAGAGACCCAGTACTTC
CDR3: CASSQPGTEEETQYF